This T cell receptor beta chain was found in a study of OX40 agonist ivuxolimab in advanced cancers. Study information: Averaging 60 years in age, with a range of about 23 to 90, the cohort was around 85% male. General study findings and limits: On average, CD8+ T cells had more expanded clones than CD4+. With doses of 0.1 to 3.0 mg/kg, CD4+ and CD8+ blood T cells had undergone clonal expansion by week 6.

The germline gives CDR1 MDHEN, CDR2 SYDVKM. The CDR3 has 14 amino acids. The germline V and J ends were trimmed by 5 bases and 3 bases, with 13 bases remaining between them. Blood samples were obtained at baseline, cycle 4 day 1, and cycle 7 day 1. Libraries were prepared by immunoSEQ multiplex PCR; TCRdb keeps only in-frame clonotypes and omits some of them. Among 65,000 to 80,000 clones listed, more than 85% were seen once. Notes on this clone: The antigen is unknown.

The sample was CD4+ or CD8+ T cells sorted from blood, taken in a trial of the OX40 agonist ivuxolimab. This chain links TRBV28 with TRBJ2-5, with D perhaps matching TRBD2 (6 bases). This sequence was found in an adult with an advanced solid tumor such as melanoma, head and neck, liver or kidney cancer. CDR3 nucleotides: TGTGCCAGCAGTGCGCCCCGGAGGGAAGAGACCCAGTACTTC. Protein sequence: CASSAPRREETQYF.